Below are 23 T cell receptor beta chains sequenced from a single sample in a study of CD8 T cells in ankylosing spondylitis. Study-wide results and caveats: There was a TCR beta motif, made of 7 to 9 highly homologous variants, that appeared characteristic of ankylosing spondylitis blood.

Using its own MiXCR run on the 5' RACE reads, TCRdb lists one record per CDR3 protein. This sample carries around 770,000 distinct CDR3 sequences, approximately 12% of them seen once, and the ten largest clones take under 0.6%. These receptors' antigens are unknown. The sequenced material came from blood, either unsorted or a sorted T cell fraction (not recorded which). These receptors came from a male donor with ankylosing spondylitis.

There are a few counts of this clonotype. The rearrangement joins TRBV7-3 to TRBJ2-2; 10 bases fit TRBD1. Germline V gene sequence: CDR1 SGHTA, CDR2 FQGTGA. The CDR3 covers 15 residues. With V trimmed by 4 bases and J by 3 bases, 2 bases remained unmatched. For the CDR3, the DNA is TGTGCCAGCAGCTGGACAGGGGGGTACACCGGGGAGCTGTTTTTT. Protein: CASSWTGGYTGELFF.

This clonotype was picked up a small number of times. V is TRBV12-3 or TRBV12-4 and J is TRBJ2-7; D may be TRBD1 (6 bases). Deletions cut 5 bases from V and 0 bases from J, with 23 bases between. The CDR3 runs to 18 residues. The chain's CDR3 is CASSTLMAGALGSYEQYF. CDR3 bases: TGTGCCAGCAGTACACTTATGGCAGGGGCTCTGGGCTCCTACGAGCAGTACTTC.

Comments on this clonotype: A junction boundary mismatches the germline segment, possibly from a read error. The chain links TRBV4-1 to TRBJ1-5; no firm D call. The germline V gene encodes CDR1 MGHRA and CDR2 YSYEKL. The CDR3 is 14 residues long. The CDR3 region is CGSSQNSGNQPQHF. The CDR3 coding sequence is TGCGGCAGCAGCCAGAACAGCGGCAATCAGCCCCAGCATTTT.

This clonotype was counted at least ten times. The chain employs TRBV20-1 and TRBJ1-4; 8 bases match TRBD1. Looked up from germline, CDR1 is DFQATT and CDR2 is SNEGSKA (reference sequence). This CDR3 contains 14 residues. Losses at the gene ends were 1 base for V and 5 bases for J; bases not matched to a gene: 3. CDR3 in DNA: TGCAGTGCTAGAGCCCGGACAGGGAATGAAAAACTGTTTTTT. The encoded protein is CSARARTGNEKLFF.

V and J are TRBV9 and TRBJ2-2; a possible D gene is TRBD1 (6 bases). Germline CDR1 is SGDLS and CDR2 is YYNGEE. CDR3 length equals 14 residues. V lost 7 bases, J lost 0 bases, and 10 bases lay in between. In DNA form, the CDR3 reads TGTGCCAGCTCGGGACACCCGAACACCGGGGAGCTGTTTTTT. Amino acid sequence: CASSGHPNTGELFF. Together with reference TRBV9 and TRBJ2-2, the CDR3 gives the full variable domain: DSGVTQTPKHLITATGQRVTLRCSPRSGDLSVYWYQQSLDQGLQFLIQYYNGEERAKGNILERFSAQQFPDLHSELNLSSLELGDSALYFCASSGHPNTGELFFGEGSRLTVL.

The chain carries TRBV5-5 and TRBJ2-7; no firm D call. Trimming took 3 bases from V and 3 from J, leaving 10 bases between them. CDR3 length equals 13 residues. The germline V gene encodes CDR1 SGHKS and CDR2 YYEKEE (reference sequence). The CDR3 DNA reads as TGTGCCAGCAGCTCGCCCAACTACTACGAGCAGTACTTC. Translation: CASSSPNYYEQYF.

This clonotype was detected a few times. The chain recombines TRBV12-3 or TRBV12-4 with TRBJ1-2; D is undetermined. The CDR3 totals 14 residues. The V end lost 3 bases, the J end lost 3 bases, and 11 bases lay between the germline ends. CDR3 amino acids: CASSFPPRDYGYTF. CDR3 in DNA: TGTGCCAGCAGTTTCCCCCCCCGGGACTATGGCTACACCTTC.

In this sample, this clonotype turned up many times. The chain uses TRBV20-1 and TRBJ2-7, with D unclear. Trimming stripped 0 bases from V and 3 bases from J, with 15 bases between. This CDR3 is built from 15 residues. CDR1 and CDR2 (germline): DFQATT, SNEGSKA (reference sequence). The CDR3 protein is CSARDPQQSDYEQYF. As DNA, the CDR3 is TGCAGTGCTAGAGATCCGCAACAGTCGGACTACGAGCAGTACTTC.

The V and J genes are TRBV5-6 and TRBJ1-2; TRBD1 matches at 11 bases. From germline, CDR1 is SGHDT and CDR2 YYEEEE. The V gene end was trimmed by 2 bases and the J gene end by 6 bases; junction bases not matched to a gene: 3. The length of the CDR3 is 14 residues. The CDR3 sequence: CASSFMDRGHGYTF. CDR3 sequence (DNA): TGTGCCAGCAGCTTTATGGACAGGGGGCATGGCTACACCTTC.

The table lists this clonotype with a few counts. The chain joins TRBV5-1 to TRBJ2-3; the D call may be TRBD1 or TRBD2 (6 bases each). CDR1 is SGHRS and CDR2 is YFSETQ in the germline V gene. CDR3 length: 15 residues. Trimming left V 4 bases short and J 2 bases short, with 14 bases between. This CDR3 reads CASSLFGGLTDTQYF. CDR3 sequence (DNA): TGCGCCAGCAGCCTGTTCGGGGGCCTCACAGATACGCAGTATTTT.

In its sample, this clonotype was seen a few times. The J gene is TRBJ1-1, the V gene TRBV10-1; weak D call: TRBD1 (6 bases). Germline lookup yields CDR1 WNHNN and CDR2 SYGVQD (reference sequence). This CDR3 comprises 11 residues. With 5 bases removed from V and 9 bases from J, the gap between germline ends came to 10 bases. The CDR3 DNA follows: TGCGCCAGCAGTTCCGGACAGCAAGCTTTCTTT. Translating it yields CASSSGQQAFF.

V gene TRBV5-1 combines with J gene TRBJ2-2, with D possibly being TRBD2 (6 bases). The V gene's germline CDR1 is SGHRS and CDR2 YFSETQ. CDR3 length equals 15 residues. The V end lost 4 bases, the J end lost 1 base, and 11 bases lay between the germline ends. Here the CDR3 DNA reads TGCGCCAGCAGCATGGGACTCCTGAACACCGGGGAGCTGTTTTTT. This gives the protein CASSMGLLNTGELFF. Filled out from reference TRBV5-1 and TRBJ2-2, the complete variable domain reads KAGVTQTPRYLIKTRGQQVTLSCSPISGHRSVSWYQQTPGQGLQFLFEYFSETQRNKGNFPGRFSGRQFSNSRSEMNVSTLELGDSALYLCASSMGLLNTGELFFGEGSRLTVL.

Comment on this clonotype: A much more abundant neighbour one base away suggests this may be a read error. The genes are TRBV6-5 and TRBJ1-1, with D hard to call. The CDR3 is 14 residues long. Germline CDR1 reads MNHEY; CDR2 reads SVGAGI. The V and J ends lost 0 bases and 1 base respectively, with 6 bases between them. CDR3 nucleotides: TGTGCCAGCAGTTACTCGATGGGGAACACTGAAGCTTTCTTT. Translated, it gives CASSYSMGNTEAFF.

The genes are TRBV11-2 and TRBJ2-1; 10 bases are a match to TRBD2. From germline, CDR1 is SGHAT and CDR2 FQNNGV. Germline trimming cut 1 base from V and 3 bases from J; bases unmatched to any gene: 12. The CDR3 covers 19 residues. The CDR3 spells CASSLGRLAGARYYNEQFF. The DNA of the CDR3 is TGTGCCAGCAGCTTAGGTAGGCTAGCGGGAGCGCGTTACTACAATGAGCAGTTCTTC.

The chain has TRBV7-2 and TRBJ2-3, with 8 positions matching TRBD1. Trimming cost V 5 bases and J 4 bases; bases outside gene matches: 14. CDR1 and CDR2 from the germline V gene are SGHTA and FQGNSA. The CDR3 runs 17 residues. The CDR3 loop reads CASSKGDGTGLADTQYF. CDR3 nucleotides: TGTGCCAGCAGCAAAGGAGACGGGACAGGTTTAGCAGATACGCAGTATTTT.

This clonotype was seen a handful of times. The chain uses TRBV10-3 and TRBJ2-5; TRBD2 matches at 8 bases. J lost 1 base, V lost 5 bases, and 0 bases had no gene match. There are 13 residues in the CDR3. Germline CDR1 ENHRY, CDR2 SYGVKD. As DNA, the CDR3 is TGTGCCATCAGTAGCGGGGGCCAAGAGACCCAGTACTTC. Translated, it gives CAISSGGQETQYF.

In its sample, this clonotype was seen a few times. This chain uses TRBV5-1 with TRBJ1-1; 7 bases line up with TRBD1. CDR1 is SGHRS and CDR2 is YFSETQ in the germline V gene. The CDR3 covers 16 residues. Trimming removed 4 bases from V and 6 bases from J; junction bases left unmatched: 15. The CDR3 reads CASSRSSTGLVAEAFF. The CDR3 nucleotides read TGCGCCAGCAGCCGATCCTCGACAGGGCTTGTCGCTGAAGCTTTCTTT. The full variable domain, completed using reference TRBV5-1 and TRBJ1-1, is KAGVTQTPRYLIKTRGQQVTLSCSPISGHRSVSWYQQTPGQGLQFLFEYFSETQRNKGNFPGRFSGRQFSNSRSEMNVSTLELGDSALYLCASSRSSTGLVAEAFFGQGTRLTVV.

This clonotype was picked up a small number of times. The chain couples TRBV9 to TRBJ2-7; unclear D gene. In germline, CDR1 is SGDLS, CDR2 YYNGEE. The CDR3 has 14 amino acids. Trimming removed 0 bases at V and 3 bases at J, with 10 bases between. The CDR3 DNA reads TGTGCCAGCAGCGTAGGTGTAGCCAACTACGAGCAGTACTTC. It yields the protein CASSVGVANYEQYF.

This clonotype appeared a few times. J is TRBJ1-1 and V is TRBV7-2; D not certain. This CDR3 spans 14 amino acids. Germline CDR1 and CDR2: SGHTA and FQGNSA. Trimming left V 5 bases short and J 5 bases short, with 15 bases between. DNA of the CDR3: TGTGCCAGCAGCCCATGGCTCCTTGGAACTGAAGCTTTCTTT. Amino acid sequence: CASSPWLLGTEAFF.

The CDR3: CASSLVTGGSVYEQYF. CDR3 nucleotides: TGTGCCAGCAGCTTAGTAACAGGAGGGTCTGTCTACGAGCAGTACTTC. The chain joins TRBV7-2 to TRBJ2-7; the D gene is possibly TRBD2 (6 bases). Germline-derived CDR1 and CDR2 are SGHTA and FQGNSA. The length of the CDR3 is 16 residues. Trimming stripped 1 base from V and 3 bases from J, with 16 bases between.

This rearrangement joins TRBV9 to TRBJ2-2, with D maybe TRBD1 (6 bases). Germline-derived CDR1 and CDR2 are SGDLS and YYNGEE. V was clipped by 7 bases and J by 2 bases, with 9 bases between them. The length of the CDR3 is 13 residues. CDR3: CASHRENTGELFF. DNA for the CDR3: TGTGCCAGCCACAGGGAAAACACCGGGGAGCTGTTTTTT.

There are a few counts of this clonotype. V and J are TRBV9 and TRBJ2-1; D unclear. Germline-derived CDR1 and CDR2 are SGDLS and YYNGEE. CDR3 length: 14 amino acids. V lost 0 bases and J lost 4, with 8 bases in between. CDR3 DNA sequence: TGTGCCAGCAGCGTAGATAATCATTACAATGAGCAGTTCTTC. Translated, it gives CASSVDNHYNEQFF.

The sample holds a few counts of this clonotype. The rearrangement uses TRBV3-1 and TRBJ2-4, with TRBD1 identical over 9 bases. Germline V gives CDR1 LGHDT, CDR2 YNNKEL (reference sequence). The V gene end was trimmed by 1 base and the J gene end by 8 bases; junction bases not matched to a gene: 0. There are 13 residues in the CDR3. The CDR3 DNA sequence: TGTGCCAGCAGCCAAGGGGACAGGGACATTCAGTACTTC. Translation gives CASSQGDRDIQYF. The entire variable domain, with the rest obtained from reference TRBV3-1 and TRBJ2-4, is as follows: DTAVSQTPKYLVTQMGNDKSIKCEQNLGHDTMYWYKQDSKKFLKIMFSYNNKELIINETVPNRFSPKSPDKAHLNLHINSLELGDSAVYFCASSQGDRDIQYFGAGTRLSVL.